Presented here are 3 T cell receptor beta chains from one specimen sequenced in a study of blood T cell repertoires in COVID-19. Repertoires were generated with immunoSEQ multiplex PCR, while TCRdb's copy carries only in-frame clones and drops some. The sample includes 140,000 to 150,000 clones, about 85% of them seen just once. The sample was peripheral blood. The receptors here all came from a middle-aged woman with active or convalescent COVID-19.

This clone was recorded once. The chain combines TRBV6-6 with TRBJ1-6; possibly TRBD1 for D (5 bases). This CDR3 comprises 16 residues. The V end was cut by 5 bases, the J end by 5 bases, with 16 bases between. Germline CDR1 reads MNHNY; CDR2 reads SVGAGI (reference sequence). CDR3 coding DNA: TGTGCCAGCAGTGGGATGGTAAGGGGTGATAATTCACCCCTCCACTTT. This gives the protein CASSGMVRGDNSPLHF.

The DNA of the CDR3 is TGTGCCAGCAGTCCTCTAGGGACACCCTCCTACGAGCAGTACTTC. It translates to CASSPLGTPSYEQYF. The J gene is TRBJ2-7, the V gene TRBV7-2, with a possible D match to TRBD1 (6 bases). This CDR3 has 15 residues. From germline, CDR1 is SGHTA and CDR2 FQGNSA. The V end was cut by 6 bases, the J end by 0 bases, with 15 bases between.

The J gene is TRBJ2-5, the V gene TRBV7-6, with 7 bases fitting TRBD2. V lost 5 bases to trimming and J lost 5 bases; unmatched junction nucleotides: 14. CDR3 length: 16 residues. Germline V gene data show CDR1 as SGHVS and CDR2 as FNYEAQ. Here the CDR3 DNA reads TGTGCCAGCAGCCTAGGGAGCGGGGTCCGGTGGGAGACCCAGTACTTC. Protein sequence: CASSLGSGVRWETQYF.